Described below is a single TCR beta chain sequence and its context. Its specificity is not known. Clones were sequenced by immunoSEQ multiplex PCR, and TCRdb holds only the in-frame ones, with some missing. Here the sample spans under 550,000 clones, roughly 90% being singletons. Per germline, CDR1 SGHRS and CDR2 YFSETQ. The V gene lost 4 bases and the J gene lost 4 bases, with 14 bases spanning the gap. This CDR3 region has 14 residues. This entry is derived from a study of Ad26.COV2.S vaccination and SARS-CoV-2 variants. Study information: This donor came from the COV1001 trial of Ad26.COV2.S.

Findings of the study overall: Similar non-spike TCR breadth was seen in vaccine and placebo recipients. Spike-specific responses of CD8+ and CD4+ T cells were reported to display substantial breadth after vaccination.

Treatment described: roughly 19 received Ad26.COV2.S at low or high dose, single or two shots; 5 received placebo; per-sample allocation not given. Collection of the samples took place on day 63 after the first injection of vaccine or placebo. The chain uses TRBV5-1 and TRBJ1-1, with D possibly matching TRBD1 (5 bases). The sequences come from peripheral blood, collected in a trial of Ad26.COV2.S vaccine versus placebo. The sequence derives from a person aged 18-65 years who received the Ad26.COV2.S COVID-19 vaccine or a placebo. This CDR3 is CASSAGMVSTEAFF. The DNA for the CDR3 is TGCGCCAGCAGCGCAGGGATGGTAAGCACTGAAGCTTTCTTT.